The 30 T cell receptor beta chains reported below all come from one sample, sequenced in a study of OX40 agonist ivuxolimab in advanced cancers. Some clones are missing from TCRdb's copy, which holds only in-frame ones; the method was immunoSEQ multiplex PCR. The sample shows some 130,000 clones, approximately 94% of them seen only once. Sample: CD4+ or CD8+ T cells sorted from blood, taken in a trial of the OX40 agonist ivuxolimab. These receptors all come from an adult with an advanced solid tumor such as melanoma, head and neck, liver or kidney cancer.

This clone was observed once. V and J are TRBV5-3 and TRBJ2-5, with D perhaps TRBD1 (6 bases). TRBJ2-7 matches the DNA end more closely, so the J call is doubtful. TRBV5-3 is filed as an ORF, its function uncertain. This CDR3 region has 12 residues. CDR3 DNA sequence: TGTGCCAGAAGCTCTAGGGGGTACGAGCAGTACTTC. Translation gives CARSSRGYEQYF.

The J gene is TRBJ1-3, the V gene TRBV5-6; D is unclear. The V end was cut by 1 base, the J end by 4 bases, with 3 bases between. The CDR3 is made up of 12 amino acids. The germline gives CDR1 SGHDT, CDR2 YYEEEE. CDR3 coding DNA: TGTGCCAGCAGCTTGTGGGGAAACACCATATATTTT. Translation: CASSLWGNTIYF.

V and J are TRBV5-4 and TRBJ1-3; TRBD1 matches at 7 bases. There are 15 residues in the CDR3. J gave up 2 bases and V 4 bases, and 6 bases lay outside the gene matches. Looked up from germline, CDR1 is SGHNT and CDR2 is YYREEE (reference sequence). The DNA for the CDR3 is TGTGCCAGCAGCCAAGACAGGGTCCCTGGAAACACCATATATTTT. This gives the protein CASSQDRVPGNTIYF.

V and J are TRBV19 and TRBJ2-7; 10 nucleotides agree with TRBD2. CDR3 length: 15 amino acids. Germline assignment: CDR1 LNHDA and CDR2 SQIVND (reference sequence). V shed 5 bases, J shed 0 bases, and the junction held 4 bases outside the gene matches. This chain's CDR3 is CASSPTSGASYEQYF. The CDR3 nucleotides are TGTGCCAGTAGTCCCACTAGCGGGGCCTCCTACGAGCAGTACTTC.

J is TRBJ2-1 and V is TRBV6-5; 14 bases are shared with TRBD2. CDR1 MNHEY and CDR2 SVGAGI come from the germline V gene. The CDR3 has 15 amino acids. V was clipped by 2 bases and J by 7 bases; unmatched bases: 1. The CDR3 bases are TGTGCCAGCAGTTACCGGACTAGCGGGAGGAATGAGCAGTTCTTC. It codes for CASSYRTSGRNEQFF.

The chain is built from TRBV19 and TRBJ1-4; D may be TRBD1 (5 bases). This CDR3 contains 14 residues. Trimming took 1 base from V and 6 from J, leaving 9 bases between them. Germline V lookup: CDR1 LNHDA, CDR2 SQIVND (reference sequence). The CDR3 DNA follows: TGTGCCAGTAGTATAGGGACAACAGATGAAAAACTGTTTTTT. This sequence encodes CASSIGTTDEKLFF.

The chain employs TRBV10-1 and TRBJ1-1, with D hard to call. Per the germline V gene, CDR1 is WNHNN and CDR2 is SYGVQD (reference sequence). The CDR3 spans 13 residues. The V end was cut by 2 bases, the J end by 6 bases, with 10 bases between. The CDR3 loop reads CASSEVGIPEAFF. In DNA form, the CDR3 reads TGCGCCAGCAGTGAGGTGGGGATCCCTGAAGCTTTCTTT.

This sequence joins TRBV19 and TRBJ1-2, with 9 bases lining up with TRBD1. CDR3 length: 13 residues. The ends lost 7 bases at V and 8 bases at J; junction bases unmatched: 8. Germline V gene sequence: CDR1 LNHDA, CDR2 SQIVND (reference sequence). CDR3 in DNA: TGTGCCAGTAACCGAGGGGACAGGGACGGCTACACCTTC. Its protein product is CASNRGDRDGYTF.

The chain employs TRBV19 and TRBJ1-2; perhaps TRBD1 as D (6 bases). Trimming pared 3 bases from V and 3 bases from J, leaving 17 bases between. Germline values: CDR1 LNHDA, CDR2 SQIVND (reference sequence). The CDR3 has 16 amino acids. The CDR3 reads CASSIDTWTAYYGYTF. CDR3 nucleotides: TGTGCCAGTAGTATCGATACCTGGACAGCTTACTATGGCTACACCTTC.

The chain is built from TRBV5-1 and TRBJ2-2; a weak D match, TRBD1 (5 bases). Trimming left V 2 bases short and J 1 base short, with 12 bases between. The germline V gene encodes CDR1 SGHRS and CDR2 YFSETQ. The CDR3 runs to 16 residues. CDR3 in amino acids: CASSFGWQGNTGELFF. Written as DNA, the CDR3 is TGCGCCAGCAGCTTCGGTTGGCAGGGGAACACCGGGGAGCTGTTTTTT.

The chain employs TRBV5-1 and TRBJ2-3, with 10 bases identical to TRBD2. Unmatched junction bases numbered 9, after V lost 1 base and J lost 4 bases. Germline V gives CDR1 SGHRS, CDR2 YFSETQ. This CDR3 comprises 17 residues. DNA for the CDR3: TGCGCCAGCAGCTTGACTAGCGGGGTACGTGCGGCAGATACGCAGTATTTT. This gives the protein CASSLTSGVRAADTQYF.

Written as DNA, the CDR3 is TGCGCCAGCAGCCAAGATGGGACCCAGCCCCAGCATTTT. Amino acid sequence: CASSQDGTQPQHF. The rearrangement uses TRBV4-3 and TRBJ1-5; D is perhaps TRBD1 (5 bases). Germline V lookup: CDR1 LGHNA, CDR2 YSLEER. This CDR3 is built from 13 residues. V lost 0 bases, J lost 7 bases, and 7 bases lay in between.

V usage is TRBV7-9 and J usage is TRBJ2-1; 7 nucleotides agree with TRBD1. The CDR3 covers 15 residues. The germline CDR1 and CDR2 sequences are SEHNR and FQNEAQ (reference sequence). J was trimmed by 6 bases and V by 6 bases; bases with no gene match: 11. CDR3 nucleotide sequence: TGTGCCAGCAGTCCGACAGGGATCTCCGGCAATGAGCAGTTCTTC. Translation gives CASSPTGISGNEQFF.

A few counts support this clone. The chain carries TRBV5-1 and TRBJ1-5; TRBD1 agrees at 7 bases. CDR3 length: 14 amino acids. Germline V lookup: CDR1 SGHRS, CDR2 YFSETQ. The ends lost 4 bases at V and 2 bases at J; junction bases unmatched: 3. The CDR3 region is CASSTGTGNQPQHF. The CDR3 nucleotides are TGCGCCAGCAGCACGGGGACAGGCAATCAGCCCCAGCATTTT.

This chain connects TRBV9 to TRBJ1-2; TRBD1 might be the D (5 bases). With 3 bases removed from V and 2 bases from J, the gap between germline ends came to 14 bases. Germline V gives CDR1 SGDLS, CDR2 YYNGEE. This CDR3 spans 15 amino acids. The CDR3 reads CASSASSGTNYGYTF. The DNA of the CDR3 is TGTGCCAGCAGCGCCTCGTCAGGGACCAACTATGGCTACACCTTC.

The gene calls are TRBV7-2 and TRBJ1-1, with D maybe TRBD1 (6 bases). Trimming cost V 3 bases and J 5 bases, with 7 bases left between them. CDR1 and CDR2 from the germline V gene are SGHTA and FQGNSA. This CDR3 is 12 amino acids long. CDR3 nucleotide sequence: TGTGCCAGCAGCTTTCAGGGGACTGAAGCTTTCTTT. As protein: CASSFQGTEAFF.

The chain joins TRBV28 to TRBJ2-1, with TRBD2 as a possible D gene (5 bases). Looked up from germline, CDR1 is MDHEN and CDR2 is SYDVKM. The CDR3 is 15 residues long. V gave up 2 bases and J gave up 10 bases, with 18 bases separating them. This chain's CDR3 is CASSLSLALRGEQFF. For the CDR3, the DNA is TGTGCCAGCAGTTTAAGTTTGGCCCTACGAGGGGAGCAGTTCTTC.

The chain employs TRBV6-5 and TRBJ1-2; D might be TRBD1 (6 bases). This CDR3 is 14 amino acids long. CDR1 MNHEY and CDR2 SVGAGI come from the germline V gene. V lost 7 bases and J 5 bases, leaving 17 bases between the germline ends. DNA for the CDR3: TGTGCCAGCAAGAGCAGCGTAAGGGGGTATGGCTACACCTTC. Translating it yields CASKSSVRGYGYTF.

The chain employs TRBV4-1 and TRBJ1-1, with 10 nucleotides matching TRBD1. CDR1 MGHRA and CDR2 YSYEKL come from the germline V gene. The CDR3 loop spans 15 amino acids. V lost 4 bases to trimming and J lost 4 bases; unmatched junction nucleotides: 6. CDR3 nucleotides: TGCGCCAGCAGCCCCCGGGACAGGGGAGGCACTGAAGCTTTCTTT. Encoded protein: CASSPRDRGGTEAFF.

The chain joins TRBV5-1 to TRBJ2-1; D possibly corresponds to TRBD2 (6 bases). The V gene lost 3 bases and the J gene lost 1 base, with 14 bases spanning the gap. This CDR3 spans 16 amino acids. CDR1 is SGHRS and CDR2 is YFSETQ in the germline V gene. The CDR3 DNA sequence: TGCGCCAGCAGCTCGGGGCTAGGGAGGTCCTACAATGAGCAGTTCTTC. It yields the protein CASSSGLGRSYNEQFF. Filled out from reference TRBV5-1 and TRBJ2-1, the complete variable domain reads KAGVTQTPRYLIKTRGQQVTLSCSPISGHRSVSWYQQTPGQGLQFLFEYFSETQRNKGNFPGRFSGRQFSNSRSEMNVSTLELGDSALYLCASSSGLGRSYNEQFFGPGTRLTVL.

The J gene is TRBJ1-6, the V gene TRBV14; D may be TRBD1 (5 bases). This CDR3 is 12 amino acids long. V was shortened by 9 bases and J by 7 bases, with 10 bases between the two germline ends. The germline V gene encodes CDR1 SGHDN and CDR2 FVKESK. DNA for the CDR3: TGTGCCAGTGGACACAACAATTCACCCCTCCACTTT. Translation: CASGHNNSPLHF.

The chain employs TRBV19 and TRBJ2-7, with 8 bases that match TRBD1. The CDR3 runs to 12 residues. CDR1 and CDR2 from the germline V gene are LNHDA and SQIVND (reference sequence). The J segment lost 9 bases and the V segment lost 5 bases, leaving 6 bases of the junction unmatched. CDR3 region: CASSPGQGGQYF. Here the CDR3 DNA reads TGTGCCAGTAGTCCCGGACAGGGTGGGCAGTACTTC. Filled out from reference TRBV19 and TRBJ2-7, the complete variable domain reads DGGITQSPKYLFRKEGQNVTLSCEQNLNHDAMYWYRQDPGQGLRLIYYSQIVNDFQKGDIAEGYSVSREKKESFPLTVTSAQKNPTAFYLCASSPGQGGQYFGPGTRLTVT.

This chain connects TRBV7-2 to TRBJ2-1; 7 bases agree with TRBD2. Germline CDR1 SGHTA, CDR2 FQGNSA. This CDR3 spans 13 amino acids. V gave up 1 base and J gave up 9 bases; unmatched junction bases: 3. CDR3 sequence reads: CASSLGGGGEQFF. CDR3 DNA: TGTGCCAGCAGCTTAGGGGGGGGTGGTGAGCAGTTCTTC.

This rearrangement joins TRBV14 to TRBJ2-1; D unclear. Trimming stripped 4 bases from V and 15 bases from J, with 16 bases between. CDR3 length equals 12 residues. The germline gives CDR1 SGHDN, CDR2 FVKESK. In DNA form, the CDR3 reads TGTGCCAGCAGCCCAACCACTTGGGGTTTGTTCTTC. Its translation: CASSPTTWGLFF.

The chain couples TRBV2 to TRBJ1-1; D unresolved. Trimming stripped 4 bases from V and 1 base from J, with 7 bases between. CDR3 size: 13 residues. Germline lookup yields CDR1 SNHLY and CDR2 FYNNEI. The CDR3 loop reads CASSAHKNTEAFF. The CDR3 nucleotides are TGTGCCAGCAGTGCCCACAAGAACACTGAAGCTTTCTTT.

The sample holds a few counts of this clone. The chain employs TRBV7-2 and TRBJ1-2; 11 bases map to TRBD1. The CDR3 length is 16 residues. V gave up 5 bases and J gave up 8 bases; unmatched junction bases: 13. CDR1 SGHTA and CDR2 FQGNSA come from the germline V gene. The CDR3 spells CASSPQPGGQGGGYTF. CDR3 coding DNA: TGTGCCAGCAGCCCTCAACCTGGGGGACAGGGGGGAGGCTACACCTTC.

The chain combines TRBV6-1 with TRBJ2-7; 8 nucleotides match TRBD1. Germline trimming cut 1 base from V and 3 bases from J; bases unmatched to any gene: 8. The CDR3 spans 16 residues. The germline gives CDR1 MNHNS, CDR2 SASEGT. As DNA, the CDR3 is TGTGCCAGCAGTGAAGTGGGGCAGGGGGCAGGCTACGAGCAGTACTTC. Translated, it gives CASSEVGQGAGYEQYF.

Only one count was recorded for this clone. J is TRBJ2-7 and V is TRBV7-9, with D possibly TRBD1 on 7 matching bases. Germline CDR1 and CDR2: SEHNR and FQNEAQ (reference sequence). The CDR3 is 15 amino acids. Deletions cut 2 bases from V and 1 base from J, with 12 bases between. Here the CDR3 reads CASSLWTGGSYEQYF. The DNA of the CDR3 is TGTGCCAGCAGCTTATGGACAGGAGGGTCCTACGAGCAGTACTTC.

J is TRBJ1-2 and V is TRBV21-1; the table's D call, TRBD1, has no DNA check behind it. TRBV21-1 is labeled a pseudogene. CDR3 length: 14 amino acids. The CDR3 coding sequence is TGTGCCAGCAGCCAGGGACAGTCCCTCTATGGCTACACCTTC. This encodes CASSQGQSLYGYTF.

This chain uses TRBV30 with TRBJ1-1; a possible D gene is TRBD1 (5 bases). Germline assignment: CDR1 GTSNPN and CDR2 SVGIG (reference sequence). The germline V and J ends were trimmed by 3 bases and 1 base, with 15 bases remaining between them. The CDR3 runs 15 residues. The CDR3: CAWRRTGGANTEAFF. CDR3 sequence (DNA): TGTGCCTGGAGACGCACAGGAGGGGCGAACACTGAAGCTTTCTTT.